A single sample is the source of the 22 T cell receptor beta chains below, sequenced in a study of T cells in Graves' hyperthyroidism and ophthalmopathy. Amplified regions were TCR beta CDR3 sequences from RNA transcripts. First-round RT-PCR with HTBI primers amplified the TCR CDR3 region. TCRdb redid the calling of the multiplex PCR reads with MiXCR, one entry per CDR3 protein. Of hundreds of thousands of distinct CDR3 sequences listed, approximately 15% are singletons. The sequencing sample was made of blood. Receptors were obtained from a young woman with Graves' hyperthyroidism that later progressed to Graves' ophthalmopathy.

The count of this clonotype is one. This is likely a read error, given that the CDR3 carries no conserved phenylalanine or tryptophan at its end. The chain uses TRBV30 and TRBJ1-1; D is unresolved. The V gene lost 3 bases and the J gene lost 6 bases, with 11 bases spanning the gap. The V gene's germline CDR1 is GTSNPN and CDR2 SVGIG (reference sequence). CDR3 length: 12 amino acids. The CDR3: CAWRYTAAEAFV. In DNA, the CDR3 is TGTGCCTGGAGATACACGGCTGCTGAAGCTTTCGTT.

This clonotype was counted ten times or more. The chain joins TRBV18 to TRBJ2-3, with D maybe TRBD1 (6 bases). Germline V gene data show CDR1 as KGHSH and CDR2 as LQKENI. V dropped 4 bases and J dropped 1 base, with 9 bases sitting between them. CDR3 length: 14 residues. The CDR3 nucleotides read TGTGCCAGCTCACGATGGACAGGCACAGATACGCAGTATTTT. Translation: CASSRWTGTDTQYF.

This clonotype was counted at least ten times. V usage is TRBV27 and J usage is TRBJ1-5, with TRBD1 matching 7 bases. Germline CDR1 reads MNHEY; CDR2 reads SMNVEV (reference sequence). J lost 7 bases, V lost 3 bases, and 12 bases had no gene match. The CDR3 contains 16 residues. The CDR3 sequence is CASSFRGGQGGQPQHF. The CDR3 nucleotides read TGTGCCAGCAGTTTCCGAGGGGGCCAGGGCGGGCAGCCCCAGCATTTT.

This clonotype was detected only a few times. The CDR3 DNA reads TGTGCCAGGGTAACGGCGCGAAGGACAGATACGCAGTATTTT. Translation gives CARVTARRTDTQYF. This chain joins TRBV7-9 and TRBJ2-3; D is uncertain. The CDR3 consists of 14 residues. V gave up 9 bases and J gave up 3 bases, with 16 bases separating them. Germline CDR1 reads SEHNR; CDR2 reads FQNEAQ (reference sequence).

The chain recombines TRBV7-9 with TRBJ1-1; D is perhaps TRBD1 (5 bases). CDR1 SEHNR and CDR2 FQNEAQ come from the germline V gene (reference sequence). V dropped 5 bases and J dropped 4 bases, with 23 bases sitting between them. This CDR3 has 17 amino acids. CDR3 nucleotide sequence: TGTGCCAGCAGCCCCGGGACCGATGGAATATATGGCACTGAAGCTTTCTTT. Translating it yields CASSPGTDGIYGTEAFF. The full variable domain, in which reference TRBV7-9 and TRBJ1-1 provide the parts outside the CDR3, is DTGVSQNPRHKITKRGQNVTFRCDPISEHNRLYWYRQTLGQGPEFLTYFQNEAQLEKSRLLSDRFSAERPKGSFSTLEIQRTEQGDSAMYLCASSPGTDGIYGTEAFFGQGTRLTVV.

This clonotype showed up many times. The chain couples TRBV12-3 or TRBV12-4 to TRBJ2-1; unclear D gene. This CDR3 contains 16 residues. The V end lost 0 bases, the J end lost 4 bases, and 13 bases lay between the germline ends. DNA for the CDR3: TGTGCCAGCAGTTTAGCGGCGGCTACAGTTTACAATGAGCAGTTCTTC. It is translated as CASSLAAATVYNEQFF.

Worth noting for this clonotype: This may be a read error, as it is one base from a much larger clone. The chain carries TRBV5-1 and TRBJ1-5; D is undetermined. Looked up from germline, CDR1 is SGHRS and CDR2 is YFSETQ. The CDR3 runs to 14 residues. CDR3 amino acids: CASSLDGLNLPQHF. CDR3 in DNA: TGCGCCAGCAGCTTAGACGGTCTAAATCTGCCCCAGCATTTT. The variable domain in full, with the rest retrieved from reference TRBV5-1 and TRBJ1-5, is KAGVTQTPRYLIKTRGQQVTLSCSPISGHRSVSWYQQTPGQGLQFLFEYFSETQRNKGNFPGRFSGRQFSNSRSEMNVSTLELGDSALYLCASSLDGLNLPQHFGDGTRLSIL.

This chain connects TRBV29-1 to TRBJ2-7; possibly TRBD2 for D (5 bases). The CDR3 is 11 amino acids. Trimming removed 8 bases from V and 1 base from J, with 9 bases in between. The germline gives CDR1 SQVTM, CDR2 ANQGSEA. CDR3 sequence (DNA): TGCAGCTTCCGGGATTCCTACGAGCAGTACTTC. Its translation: CSFRDSYEQYF.

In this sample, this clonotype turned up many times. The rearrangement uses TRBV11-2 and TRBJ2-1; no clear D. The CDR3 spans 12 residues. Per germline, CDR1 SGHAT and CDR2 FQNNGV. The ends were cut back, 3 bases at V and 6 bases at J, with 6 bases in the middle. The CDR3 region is CASSFDGNEQFF. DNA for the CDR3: TGTGCCAGCAGCTTTGATGGCAATGAGCAGTTCTTC.

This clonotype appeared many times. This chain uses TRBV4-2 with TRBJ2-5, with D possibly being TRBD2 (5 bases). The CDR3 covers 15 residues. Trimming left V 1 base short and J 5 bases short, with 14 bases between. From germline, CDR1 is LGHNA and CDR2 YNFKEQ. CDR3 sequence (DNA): TGTGCCAGCAGCCAAGCCGGGCTAGGCGGGGAGACCCAGTACTTC. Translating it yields CASSQAGLGGETQYF.

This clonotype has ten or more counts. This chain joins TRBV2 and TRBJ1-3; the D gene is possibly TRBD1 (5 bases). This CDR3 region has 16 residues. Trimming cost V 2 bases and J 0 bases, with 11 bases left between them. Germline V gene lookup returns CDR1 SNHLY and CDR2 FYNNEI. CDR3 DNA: TGTGCCAGCAGTGAAAATAGGGGATTCTCTGGAAACACCATATATTTT. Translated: CASSENRGFSGNTIYF.

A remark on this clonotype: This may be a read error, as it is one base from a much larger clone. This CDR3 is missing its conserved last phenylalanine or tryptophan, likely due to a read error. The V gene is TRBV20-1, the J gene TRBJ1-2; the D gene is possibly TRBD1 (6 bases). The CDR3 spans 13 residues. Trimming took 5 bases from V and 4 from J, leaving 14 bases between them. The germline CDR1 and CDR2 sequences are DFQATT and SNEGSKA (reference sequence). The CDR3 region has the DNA TGCAGTGCTCGCGACAGGACGACCTATGGCTACACCTCC. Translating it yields CSARDRTTYGYTS.

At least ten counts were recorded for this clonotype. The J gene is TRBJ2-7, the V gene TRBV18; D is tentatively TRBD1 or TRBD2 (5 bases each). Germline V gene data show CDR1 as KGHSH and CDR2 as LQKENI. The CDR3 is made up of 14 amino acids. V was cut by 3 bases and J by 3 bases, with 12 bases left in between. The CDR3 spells CASSPGAPFYEQYF. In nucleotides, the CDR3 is TGTGCCAGCTCACCCGGGGCCCCATTCTACGAGCAGTACTTC.

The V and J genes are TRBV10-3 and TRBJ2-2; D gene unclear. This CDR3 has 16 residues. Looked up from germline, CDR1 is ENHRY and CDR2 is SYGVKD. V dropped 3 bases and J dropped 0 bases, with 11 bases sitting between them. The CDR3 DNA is TGTGCCATCAGTGAAAGGAGCACAGCGAACACCGGGGAGCTGTTTTTT. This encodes CAISERSTANTGELFF.

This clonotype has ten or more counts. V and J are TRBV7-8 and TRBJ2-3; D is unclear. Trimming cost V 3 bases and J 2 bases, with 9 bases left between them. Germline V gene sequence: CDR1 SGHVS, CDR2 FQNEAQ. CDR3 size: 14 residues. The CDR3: CASSFNPATDTQYF. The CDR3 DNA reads TGTGCCAGCAGCTTTAACCCAGCCACAGATACGCAGTATTTT.

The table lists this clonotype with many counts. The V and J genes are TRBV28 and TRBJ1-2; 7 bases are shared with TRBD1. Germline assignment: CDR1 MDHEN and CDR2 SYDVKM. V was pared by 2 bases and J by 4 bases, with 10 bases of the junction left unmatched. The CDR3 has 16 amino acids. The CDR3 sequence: CASSLGTGVGAYGYTF. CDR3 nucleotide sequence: TGTGCCAGCAGTTTAGGTACAGGGGTAGGAGCCTATGGCTACACCTTC.

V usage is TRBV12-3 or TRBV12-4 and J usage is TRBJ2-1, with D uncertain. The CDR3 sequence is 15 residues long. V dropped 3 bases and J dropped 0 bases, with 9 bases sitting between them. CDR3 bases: TGTGCCAGCAGTTTCCCGACCAGCTCCTACAATGAGCAGTTCTTC. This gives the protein CASSFPTSSYNEQFF.

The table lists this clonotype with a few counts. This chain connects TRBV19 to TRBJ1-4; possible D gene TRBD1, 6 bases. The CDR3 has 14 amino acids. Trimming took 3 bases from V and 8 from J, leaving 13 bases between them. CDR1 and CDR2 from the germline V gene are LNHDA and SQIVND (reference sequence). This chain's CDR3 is CASSIAGTREKLFF. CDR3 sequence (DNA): TGTGCCAGTAGTATCGCCGGGACACGCGAAAAACTGTTTTTT.

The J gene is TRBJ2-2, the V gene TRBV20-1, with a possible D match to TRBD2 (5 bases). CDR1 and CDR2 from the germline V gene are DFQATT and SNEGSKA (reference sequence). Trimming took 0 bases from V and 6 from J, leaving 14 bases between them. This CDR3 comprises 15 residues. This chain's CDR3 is CSARDEGAGAGELFF. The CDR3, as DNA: TGCAGTGCTAGAGATGAGGGAGCCGGTGCCGGGGAGCTGTTTTTT.

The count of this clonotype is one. The CDR3: CASSQGRSWEQFF. Here the CDR3 DNA reads TGCGCCAGCAGCCAAGGACGGAGCTGGGAGCAGTTCTTC. This sequence joins TRBV4-3 and TRBJ2-1; D unclear. This CDR3 spans 13 amino acids. The ends were cut back, 1 base at V and 10 bases at J, with 11 bases in the middle. Germline V gene lookup returns CDR1 LGHNA and CDR2 YSLEER.

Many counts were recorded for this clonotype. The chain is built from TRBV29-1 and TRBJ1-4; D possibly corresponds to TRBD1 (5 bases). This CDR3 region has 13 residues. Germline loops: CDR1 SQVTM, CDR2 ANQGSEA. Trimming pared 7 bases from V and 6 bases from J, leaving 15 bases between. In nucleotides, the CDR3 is TGCAGCGCCACCGGGACCAGGGATGAAAAACTGTTTTTT. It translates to CSATGTRDEKLFF.

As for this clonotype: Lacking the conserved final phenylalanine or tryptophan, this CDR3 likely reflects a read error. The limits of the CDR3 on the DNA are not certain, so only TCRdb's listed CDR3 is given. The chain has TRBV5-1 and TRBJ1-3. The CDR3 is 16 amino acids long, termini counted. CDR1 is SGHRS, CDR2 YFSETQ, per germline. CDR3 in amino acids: CASSLSTDSSGNTRYV.